One sample yielded the 4 T cell receptor beta chains listed below, sequenced in a study of shared clonotypes between healthy human individuals. Method: immunoSEQ multiplex PCR; TCRdb's copy keeps in-frame clones and lacks some. The table includes roughly 720,000 clones, roughly 87% detected once. The specimen sequenced was memory CD8+ T cells from PBMCs. The subset denotes: CD45RO+ cells pooled with CCR7-negative TemRA cells. The receptors here all came from a man in his late teens or twenties in good health. Some clones in this sample may be carry-over from other donors' samples.

This rearrangement joins TRBV27 to TRBJ2-5, with TRBD2 identical over 10 bases. The CDR3 runs 15 residues. V lost 6 bases, J lost 5 bases, and 9 bases stayed unmatched. CDR1 and CDR2 from the germline V gene are MNHEY and SMNVEV (reference sequence). CDR3 region: CASRNLAGGWETQYF. The CDR3 nucleotides are TGTGCCAGCAGAAACTTAGCGGGAGGATGGGAGACCCAGTACTTC.

This clone was seen a single time. The sample carries other DNA sequences with the same CDR3. V usage is TRBV28 and J usage is TRBJ2-7, with D maybe TRBD1 (6 bases). CDR1 is MDHEN and CDR2 is SYDVKM in the germline V gene. This CDR3 has 14 residues. Deletions cut 5 bases from V and 0 bases from J, with 11 bases between. The CDR3, as DNA: TGTGCCAGCAGTCTCACAGGGAGCTCCTACGAGCAGTACTTC. This gives the protein CASSLTGSSYEQYF.

V usage is TRBV27 and J usage is TRBJ1-1; tentative D call: TRBD1 (5 bases). This CDR3 is built from 16 residues. V dropped 3 bases and J dropped 1 base, with 15 bases sitting between them. CDR1 and CDR2 from the germline V gene are MNHEY and SMNVEV (reference sequence). This CDR3 is CASSLSEVGQNTEAFF. Written as DNA, the CDR3 is TGTGCCAGCAGTTTGAGTGAGGTCGGACAGAACACTGAAGCTTTCTTT.

This clone was seen a single time. V gene TRBV30 combines with J gene TRBJ2-1; 12 nucleotides line up with TRBD2. Germline V gives CDR1 GTSNPN, CDR2 SVGIG (reference sequence). Germline trimming cut 6 bases from V and 2 bases from J; bases unmatched to any gene: 5. The CDR3 is 15 residues long. The CDR3 loop reads CACYRLAGAYNEQFF. CDR3 DNA: TGTGCCTGCTACCGACTAGCGGGAGCCTACAATGAGCAGTTCTTC.